The 13 T cell receptor beta chains below were found in one sample sequenced in a study of identical twins. TCRdb re-analysed the 5' RACE reads in MiXCR, keeping a single row per CDR3 protein. The table lists roughly 1.6 million distinct CDR3 sequences, around a third of them singletons. Material: cord blood. The receptors shown here come from a newborn girl in good health.

The gene calls are TRBV5-1 and TRBJ2-1; 12 bases match TRBD2. CDR1 is SGHRS, CDR2 YFSETQ, per germline. The CDR3 length is 14 residues. The V and J ends lost 4 bases and 8 bases, in that order; junction bases with no gene match: 4. CDR3 region: CASSLGLAGHEQFF. In DNA, the CDR3 is TGCGCCAGCAGCCTAGGACTAGCGGGACATGAGCAGTTCTTC.

The sample holds a few counts of this clonotype. V is TRBV11-1 and J is TRBJ1-2; 9 bases agree with TRBD1. Trimming at V came to 6 bases and at J to 4 bases, leaving 15 bases not matched to a gene. The length of the CDR3 is 17 residues. CDR1 is SGHAT and CDR2 is FQDESV in the germline V gene (reference sequence). The chain's CDR3 is CASSRTGTGRVFYGYTF. The DNA for the CDR3 is TGTGCCAGCAGTCGCACCGGGACAGGGAGAGTTTTCTATGGCTACACCTTC.

This rearrangement joins TRBV6-1 to TRBJ2-5; D is uncertain. The J call may be faulty, since TRBJ2-7 better matches the DNA end. The CDR3 covers 14 residues. Germline CDR1 reads MNHNS; CDR2 reads SASEGT. For the CDR3, the DNA is TGTGCCAGCAGTGAAGGGTGGGCAGATTACGAGCAGTACTTC. It yields the protein CASSEGWADYEQYF.

This clonotype was counted only a few times. This rearrangement joins TRBV14 to TRBJ1-1; 8 nucleotides agree with TRBD1. CDR1 is SGHDN and CDR2 is FVKESK in the germline V gene. The V gene end was trimmed by 2 bases and the J gene end by 5 bases; junction bases not matched to a gene: 13. The CDR3 sequence is 17 residues long. CDR3 protein: CASSQRQWAGGRTEAFF. The DNA of the CDR3 is TGTGCCAGCAGCCAAAGGCAGTGGGCAGGGGGCAGGACTGAAGCTTTCTTT.

V usage is TRBV10-3 and J usage is TRBJ1-4; D unclear. Trimming removed 4 bases at V and 3 bases at J, with 15 bases between. From germline, CDR1 is ENHRY and CDR2 SYGVKD. The CDR3 spans 16 residues. The CDR3 nucleotides are TGTGCCATCAGTGGGTGGGCTCTTGGGGCTAATGAAAAACTGTTTTTT. It specifies CAISGWALGANEKLFF.

V and J are TRBV2 and TRBJ1-2; a weak D match, TRBD1 (6 bases). V lost 4 bases and J lost 0, with 24 bases in between. Germline assignment: CDR1 SNHLY and CDR2 FYNNEI. This CDR3 region has 19 residues. The CDR3 loop is CASSGAAGTLVSSNYGYTF. The CDR3 DNA follows: TGTGCCAGCAGTGGGGCAGCCGGGACACTCGTATCTTCTAACTATGGCTACACCTTC.

This clonotype was picked up a small number of times. This chain links TRBV10-3 with TRBJ2-1; 14 nucleotides align to TRBD2. The germline V gene encodes CDR1 ENHRY and CDR2 SYGVKD. This CDR3 spans 14 amino acids. The V and J ends lost 8 bases and 4 bases, in that order; junction bases with no gene match: 1. The CDR3 region has the DNA TGTGCCATCGGACTAGCGGGGGGTTACAATGAGCAGTTCTTC. As protein: CAIGLAGGYNEQFF.

The rearrangement links TRBV25-1 to TRBJ1-2; D ambiguous. Per germline, CDR1 MGHDK and CDR2 SYGVNS. Trimming stripped 2 bases from V and 2 bases from J, with 9 bases between. CDR3 length equals 14 residues. The CDR3 nucleotides read TGTGCCAGCAGTGAACTATCTGAGAACTATGGCTACACCTTC. Protein sequence: CASSELSENYGYTF.

Only one count was recorded for this clonotype. The rearrangement joins TRBV24-1 to TRBJ2-5; 10 bases fit TRBD1. Germline values: CDR1 KGHDR, CDR2 SFDVKD. The V segment lost 0 bases and the J segment 11 bases; nucleotides outside the gene matches: 14. The CDR3 extends over 17 amino acids. The CDR3 DNA reads as TGTGCCACCAGTGATTTGGGGACAGGGGCTGGAGGCAATGAGCAGTACTTC. Encoded protein: CATSDLGTGAGGNEQYF.

This clonotype was counted a few times. The chain employs TRBV5-1 and TRBJ1-4, with 8 nucleotides matching TRBD1. V dropped 1 base and J dropped 8; count of bases not matched to a gene: 22. Germline CDR1 SGHRS, CDR2 YFSETQ. The CDR3 covers 20 residues. In DNA, the CDR3 is TGCGCCAGCAGCTTGATCGGGAGATTCTCCTTTAGACAGGGGAAAGAAAAACTGTTTTTT. Translated: CASSLIGRFSFRQGKEKLFF.

Note on this clonotype: A read error may explain this, as a much larger clone is one base away. V gene TRBV6-5 combines with J gene TRBJ2-1; 7 bases are shared with TRBD2. Germline loops: CDR1 MNHEY, CDR2 SVGAGI. The CDR3 is made up of 15 amino acids. V was clipped by 5 bases and J by 6 bases; unmatched bases: 10. CDR3 DNA: TGTGCCAGCAGTCCCTTTGGTGGGAGGGTCAATGAGCAGTTCTTC. Amino acids: CASSPFGGRVNEQFF.

The table lists this clonotype with a few counts. CDR3 loop: CASSRASGRSGANVLTF. The CDR3 DNA reads TGTGCCAGCAGCCGAGCGAGCGGGAGGTCTGGGGCCAACGTCCTGACTTTC. This chain uses TRBV13 with TRBJ2-6, with 9 bases aligning to TRBD2. Germline assignment: CDR1 PRHDT and CDR2 FYEKMQ (reference sequence). Trimming took 5 bases from V and 1 from J; bases not matched to a gene: 6. The CDR3 length is 17 residues. Supplemented by reference TRBV13 and TRBJ2-6, the full variable domain reads AAGVIQSPRHLIKEKRETATLKCYPIPRHDTVYWYQQGPGQDPQFLISFYEKMQSDKGSIPDRFSAQQFSDYHSELNMSSLELGDSALYFCASSRASGRSGANVLTFGAGSRLTVL.

The rearrangement links TRBV6-1 to TRBJ1-2; TRBD1 is a possible D gene (5 bases). The CDR3 totals 13 residues. CDR1 and CDR2 from the germline V gene are MNHNS and SASEGT. Trimming removed 4 bases from V and 4 bases from J, with 10 bases in between. CDR3 residues: CASSAQELYGYTF. CDR3 DNA sequence: TGTGCCAGCAGTGCACAGGAACTCTATGGCTACACCTTC.